The rows below give T cell receptor beta chains drawn from one sample of a study of cytomegalovirus exposure and HLA in healthy donors. Profiling relied on immunoSEQ multiplex PCR, and the TCRdb table lists in-frame clones only, not all of them. The sample carries roughly 13,000 clones, about 60% recorded once. The sequenced material came from PBMCs. The origin of the receptors is a woman aged 50 to 60 in good health and CMV-seropositive. Each CDR3 is given with its conserved first and last residue. The D gene is left open where the match is weak. The listing skips clone size in some rows; elsewhere it reads once, few, many or a size class.

>TRBD2|TRBJ2-3|TRBV4-3|NA
TGCGCCAGCAGCCCGGCCTGGACTCGGGGGGACGGAGATACGCAGTATTTT
CASSPAWTRGDGDTQYF
>NA|TRBJ2-6|TRBV29-1|NA
TGCAGCGTTGGGTGGAGGGGCTCTGGGGCCAACGTCCTGACTTTC
CSVGWRGSGANVLTF
>NA|TRBJ1-5|TRBV7-9|NA
TGTGCCAGCAGCCCCGGAGGGTACAATCAGCCCCAGCATTTT
CASSPGGYNQPQHF
>NA|TRBJ1-1|TRBV5-1|few
TGCGCCAGCAGCTTGGGAGGCTCAGCTTTCTTT
CASSLGGSAFF
>TRBD2|TRBJ2-1|TRBV6-6|NA
TGTGCCAGCGCTTACTCGGGACTAGCGGGAGACGAGCAGTTCTTC
CASAYSGLAGDEQFF
>NA|TRBJ2-1|TRBV2|once
TGTGCCAGCGGTAGGAGTGAGCAGTTCTTC
CASGRSEQFF
>NA|TRBJ2-7|TRBV11-2|NA
TGTGCCAGCAGCTTAGTTGTCTATGATTACGAGCAGTACTTC
CASSLVVYDYEQYF
>NA|TRBJ1-5|TRBV7-9|once
TGTGCCAGCAGCCTACAGGGACCGAATCAGCCCCAGCATTTT
CASSLQGPNQPQHF
>NA|TRBJ2-1|TRBV9|NA
TGTGCCAGCAGCGTAGGGGGCTTCTCCTACAATGAGCAGTTCTTC
CASSVGGFSYNEQFF
>TRBD2|TRBJ2-3|TRBV6-4|medium-sized
TGTGCCAGCAGTGAAGAAGCGGGAGCAGATACGCAGTATTTT
CASSEEAGADTQYF
>TRBD2|TRBJ2-1|TRBV7-2|NA
TGTGCCAGCAGTCGAGGACTAGCGGGTAAGTTCCAGTTCTTC
CASSRGLAGKFQFF